These T cell receptor beta chains were read from a single sample in a study of blood T cell repertoires in COVID-19. Profiling relied on immunoSEQ multiplex PCR, and the TCRdb table lists in-frame clones only, not all of them. The data contain some 200,000 clones, around four fifths of them singletons. Sequencing used peripheral blood. The receptor source for this set is a woman aged 55-69 years who had recovered from COVID-19. The CDR3 runs from the conserved cysteine through the conserved F or W. A D gene is named only where the DNA matches it firmly. Size is omitted from some rows. Given values are once, few, many or a class for expanded clones.

V gene: TRBV14
J gene: TRBJ2-5
CDR3 length: 14
clone size: -
D gene: -
CDR3 protein: CASSQAGSVETQYF
CDR3 DNA: TGTGCCAGCAGCCAAGCGGGTAGCGTAGAGACCCAGTACTTC

V gene: TRBV15
J gene: TRBJ2-7
CDR3 length: 13
clone size: -
D gene: TRBD1
CDR3 protein: CATSRETGREQYF
CDR3 DNA: TGTGCCACCAGCAGAGAGACAGGGCGGGAGCAGTACTTC

V gene: TRBV28
J gene: TRBJ1-5
CDR3 length: 15
clone size: once
D gene: -
CDR3 protein: CASSLYGYSNQPQHF
CDR3 DNA: TGTGCCAGCAGTTTATACGGTTATAGCAATCAGCCCCAGCATTTT

V gene: TRBV9
J gene: TRBJ2-7
CDR3 length: 15
clone size: -
D gene: TRBD1
CDR3 protein: CASSATGADSYEQYF
CDR3 DNA: TGTGCCAGCAGCGCGACAGGGGCCGACTCCTACGAGCAGTACTTC

V gene: TRBV11-1
J gene: TRBJ1-1
CDR3 length: 13
clone size: few
D gene: TRBD1
CDR3 protein: CASSLDRGTEAFF
CDR3 DNA: TGTGCCAGCAGCCTGGACAGGGGGACTGAAGCTTTCTTT

V gene: TRBV19
J gene: TRBJ1-1
CDR3 length: 15
clone size: -
D gene: -
CDR3 protein: CASSPHSWRNTEAFF
CDR3 DNA: TGTGCCAGTAGCCCCCATAGTTGGAGGAACACTGAAGCTTTCTTT

V gene: TRBV30
J gene: TRBJ2-7
CDR3 length: 14
clone size: -
D gene: -
CDR3 protein: CAWSLGTRSYEQYF
CDR3 DNA: TGTGCCTGGAGTCTAGGGACACGCTCCTACGAGCAGTACTTC

V gene: TRBV4-3
J gene: TRBJ1-6
CDR3 length: 18
clone size: -
D gene: -
CDR3 protein: CASSQDPPDSHYNSPLHF
CDR3 DNA: TGCGCCAGCAGCCAAGATCCGCCGGACAGTCACTATAATTCACCCCTCCACTTT

V gene: TRBV6-5
J gene: TRBJ1-3
CDR3 length: 15
clone size: few
D gene: -
CDR3 protein: CASSYSPGVGNTIYF
CDR3 DNA: TGTGCCAGCAGTTACTCGCCAGGGGTGGGAAACACCATATATTTT

V gene: TRBV6-1
J gene: TRBJ2-5
CDR3 length: 17
clone size: -
D gene: TRBD1
CDR3 protein: CASSATGTVGFFETQYF
CDR3 DNA: TGTGCCAGCAGTGCGACCGGGACAGTGGGGTTTTTTGAGACCCAGTACTTC

V gene: TRBV9
J gene: TRBJ2-1
CDR3 length: 15
clone size: -
D gene: TRBD2
CDR3 protein: CASSVAGTSGNEQFF
CDR3 DNA: TGTGCCAGCAGCGTAGCAGGGACTAGCGGAAATGAGCAGTTCTTC

V gene: TRBV7-9
J gene: TRBJ2-2
CDR3 length: 13
clone size: -
D gene: -
CDR3 protein: CASAEASTGELFF
CDR3 DNA: TGTGCCAGCGCGGAAGCTTCGACCGGGGAGCTGTTTTTT

V gene: TRBV30
J gene: TRBJ1-2
CDR3 length: 13
clone size: -
D gene: TRBD1
CDR3 protein: CAWSVQGPGGYTF
CDR3 DNA: TGTGCCTGGAGTGTACAGGGGCCGGGGGGCTACACCTTC

V gene: TRBV7-2
J gene: TRBJ2-3
CDR3 length: 15
clone size: -
D gene: TRBD2
CDR3 protein: CASSLGGAGGDTQYF
CDR3 DNA: TGTGCCAGCAGCCTCGGTGGGGCGGGGGGAGATACGCAGTATTTT

V gene: TRBV7-9
J gene: TRBJ2-3
CDR3 length: 15
clone size: -
D gene: -
CDR3 protein: CASSPQGRGSDTQYF
CDR3 DNA: TGTGCCAGCAGCCCACAGGGAAGGGGATCAGATACGCAGTATTTT

V gene: TRBV29-1
J gene: TRBJ2-1
CDR3 length: 11
clone size: -
D gene: -
CDR3 protein: CSVDSDNEQFF
CDR3 DNA: TGCAGCGTTGATAGCGACAATGAGCAGTTCTTC

V gene: TRBV5-5
J gene: TRBJ2-7
CDR3 length: 14
clone size: -
D gene: TRBD1
CDR3 protein: CASSLGDSLYEQYF
CDR3 DNA: TGTGCCAGCAGCTTGGGGGACAGCCTCTACGAGCAGTACTTC

V gene: TRBV6-2/TRBV6-3
J gene: TRBJ1-2
CDR3 length: 15
clone size: -
D gene: -
CDR3 protein: CASSGPTGTSYGYTF
CDR3 DNA: TGTGCCAGCAGCGGCCCAACCGGGACAAGTTATGGCTACACCTTC

V gene: TRBV7-9
J gene: TRBJ1-6
CDR3 length: 16
clone size: -
D gene: -
CDR3 protein: CASSPTGGVRGSPLHF
CDR3 DNA: TGTGCCAGCAGCCCGACGGGGGGAGTACGGGGTTCACCCCTCCACTTT

V gene: TRBV9
J gene: TRBJ2-1
CDR3 length: 11
clone size: -
D gene: -
CDR3 protein: CASSFSNEQFF
CDR3 DNA: TGTGCCAGCAGCTTTAGCAATGAGCAGTTCTTC

V gene: TRBV27
J gene: TRBJ2-1
CDR3 length: 13
clone size: once
D gene: -
CDR3 protein: CASSSRGYNEQFF
CDR3 DNA: TGTGCCAGCAGTTCTCGGGGTTACAATGAGCAGTTCTTC

V gene: TRBV3-1/TRBV3-2
J gene: TRBJ1-2
CDR3 length: 15
clone size: -
D gene: -
CDR3 protein: CASSPGTPTNYGYTF
CDR3 DNA: TGTGCCAGCAGCCCCGGGACACCCACTAACTATGGCTACACCTTC

V gene: TRBV12-5
J gene: TRBJ1-2
CDR3 length: 14
clone size: -
D gene: -
CDR3 protein: CASGARASDYGYTF
CDR3 DNA: TGTGCTAGTGGTGCCAGGGCATCAGACTATGGCTACACCTTC

V gene: TRBV6-5
J gene: TRBJ1-6
CDR3 length: 14
clone size: -
D gene: -
CDR3 protein: CASRVRPYNSPLHF
CDR3 DNA: TGTGCCAGCAGGGTGAGGCCCTATAATTCACCCCTCCACTTT

V gene: TRBV6-1
J gene: TRBJ1-5
CDR3 length: 14
clone size: -
D gene: -
CDR3 protein: CASSGATVSQAQHF
CDR3 DNA: TGTGCCAGCAGTGGAGCTACCGTCTCTCAGGCCCAGCATTTT

V gene: TRBV4-1
J gene: TRBJ2-3
CDR3 length: 16
clone size: -
D gene: -
CDR3 protein: CASSQEQGRAADTQYF
CDR3 DNA: TGCGCCAGCAGCCAAGAGCAGGGCAGGGCAGCGGATACGCAGTATTTT

V gene: TRBV28
J gene: TRBJ1-1
CDR3 length: 14
clone size: -
D gene: -
CDR3 protein: CASNLQQANTEAFF
CDR3 DNA: TGTGCCAGCAACCTCCAGCAGGCCAACACTGAAGCTTTCTTT

V gene: TRBV15
J gene: TRBJ2-7
CDR3 length: 15
clone size: -
D gene: TRBD1
CDR3 protein: CATSSEPGQSYEQYF
CDR3 DNA: TGTGCCACCAGCAGCGAACCGGGACAGTCCTACGAGCAGTACTTC

V gene: TRBV9
J gene: TRBJ2-1
CDR3 length: 14
clone size: -
D gene: -
CDR3 protein: CASSVGTAYNEQFF
CDR3 DNA: TGTGCCAGCAGCGTAGGGACAGCCTACAATGAGCAGTTCTTC

V gene: TRBV10-3
J gene: TRBJ2-7
CDR3 length: 14
clone size: -
D gene: TRBD1
CDR3 protein: CAISWGQGYDEQYF
CDR3 DNA: TGTGCCATCAGCTGGGGACAGGGGTACGACGAGCAGTACTTC

V gene: TRBV5-1
J gene: TRBJ2-7
CDR3 length: 15
clone size: once
D gene: -
CDR3 protein: CASSTGELTTLEQYF
CDR3 DNA: TGCGCCAGCAGCACCGGGGAACTGACGACCCTCGAGCAGTACTTC

V gene: TRBV6-1
J gene: TRBJ2-7
CDR3 length: 17
clone size: -
D gene: TRBD2
CDR3 protein: CASSEAGLAGGPYEQYF
CDR3 DNA: TGTGCCAGCAGTGAAGCGGGACTAGCGGGGGGGCCCTACGAGCAGTACTTC

V gene: TRBV5-4
J gene: TRBJ2-7
CDR3 length: 14
clone size: -
D gene: TRBD1
CDR3 protein: CASSPTGVSYEQYF
CDR3 DNA: TGTGCCAGCAGCCCGACAGGGGTATCCTACGAGCAGTACTTC

V gene: TRBV9
J gene: TRBJ1-1
CDR3 length: 15
clone size: -
D gene: TRBD1
CDR3 protein: CASSVTGTGNTEAFF
CDR3 DNA: TGTGCCAGCAGCGTCACCGGGACAGGGAACACTGAAGCTTTCTTT

V gene: TRBV7-3
J gene: TRBJ2-3
CDR3 length: 16
clone size: -
D gene: -
CDR3 protein: CASSLMGGESTDTQYF
CDR3 DNA: TGTGCCAGCAGCTTAATGGGCGGGGAGAGCACAGATACGCAGTATTTT

V gene: TRBV11-2
J gene: TRBJ2-7
CDR3 length: 14
clone size: -
D gene: -
CDR3 protein: CASSRPGRTYEQYF
CDR3 DNA: TGTGCCAGCAGCCGCCCGGGAAGGACCTACGAGCAGTACTTC

V gene: TRBV19
J gene: TRBJ2-1
CDR3 length: 15
clone size: -
D gene: -
CDR3 protein: CASSIVAGSYNEQFF
CDR3 DNA: TGTGCCAGTAGTATTGTTGCGGGGAGTTACAATGAGCAGTTCTTC

V gene: TRBV18
J gene: TRBJ2-2
CDR3 length: 15
clone size: -
D gene: -
CDR3 protein: CASSPLRGDTGELFF
CDR3 DNA: TGTGCCAGCTCACCATTACGCGGGGACACCGGGGAGCTGTTTTTT

V gene: TRBV6-2/TRBV6-3
J gene: TRBJ2-1
CDR3 length: 16
clone size: few
D gene: TRBD1
CDR3 protein: CASSYTPGQAYNEQFF
CDR3 DNA: TGTGCCAGCAGTTACACACCGGGACAGGCCTACAATGAGCAGTTCTTC

V gene: TRBV9
J gene: TRBJ2-1
CDR3 length: 14
clone size: -
D gene: -
CDR3 protein: CASSARGPYNEQFF
CDR3 DNA: TGTGCCAGCAGCGCCAGGGGACCCTACAATGAGCAGTTCTTC

V gene: TRBV9
J gene: TRBJ2-1
CDR3 length: 14
clone size: -
D gene: -
CDR3 protein: CASSVEADYNEQFF
CDR3 DNA: TGTGCCAGCAGCGTAGAAGCGGACTACAATGAGCAGTTCTTC

V gene: TRBV12-5
J gene: TRBJ1-2
CDR3 length: 14
clone size: -
D gene: TRBD1
CDR3 protein: CASGIQTGHYGYTF
CDR3 DNA: TGTGCTAGTGGTATACAGACAGGGCACTATGGCTACACCTTC

V gene: TRBV7-8
J gene: TRBJ2-7
CDR3 length: 15
clone size: -
D gene: TRBD2
CDR3 protein: CASSPPGLAGVEQYF
CDR3 DNA: TGTGCCAGCAGCCCTCCGGGGCTAGCGGGGGTCGAGCAGTACTTC